The subject of this entry is one T cell receptor beta chain. Its antigen is currently unknown. Generated by immunoSEQ multiplex PCR, the TCRdb table keeps only in-frame clones and is missing some. The sample lists 20,000 to 30,000 clones, 65% to 90% occurring once. These data are taken from a study of PD-1 blockade in classical Hodgkin lymphoma. Study conclusions and caveats: Lower baseline TCR diversity was reported for newly diagnosed patients than for healthy donors.

The junction had 12 bases not matched to a gene; V was cut back by 4 bases and J by 1 base. CDR3 length equals 18 residues. Germline CDR1 is LNHDA and CDR2 is SQIVND (reference sequence). Relapse after autologous stem cell transplantation occurred in every patient, and brentuximab vedotin exposure varied. The specimen was peripheral blood mononuclear cells (PBMCs), collected before the second cycle of nivolumab. V usage is TRBV19 and J usage is TRBJ2-3; 9 bases match TRBD2. The sequence came from a human donor with classical Hodgkin lymphoma. CDR3 nucleotide sequence: TGTGCCAGTAGTAGGACTAGCGAATCAATGACCGGCACAGATACGCAGTATTTT. This sequence encodes CASSRTSESMTGTDTQYF. The complete variable domain, with remaining parts taken from reference TRBV19 and TRBJ2-3, reads DGGITQSPKYLFRKEGQNVTLSCEQNLNHDAMYWYRQDPGQGLRLIYYSQIVNDFQKGDIAEGYSVSREKKESFPLTVTSAQKNPTAFYLCASSRTSESMTGTDTQYFGPGTRLTVL.